This T cell receptor (beta chain) was identified during a study of cytomegalovirus exposure and HLA in healthy donors. The overall study: Of more than 350 genotyped donors, about 80% clustered with self-reported Caucasian donors. Findings and limits, study-wide: The study recorded around 160 TCR beta chains that were cytomegalovirus-associated. In an earlier analysis, productive rearrangement rates for most beta V segments clustered near 87% or 30%.

Regarding this clone: The target antigen is unknown.

The ends lost 4 bases at V and 1 base at J; junction bases unmatched: 5. The CDR3 consists of 16 residues. Germline lookup yields CDR1 SGHNT and CDR2 YYREEE (reference sequence). PCR involved 60 Vbeta and 13 Jbeta primers. Sequencing was performed with immunoSEQ multiplex PCR; in TCRdb, only in-frame clones are kept and a portion is missing. The ten top clones account for 6% to 7%, within a sample of approximately 50,000 clones. Material for sequencing was PBMCs. The J gene is TRBJ2-7, the V gene TRBV5-4; TRBD2 aligns across 13 bases. This receptor was identified in a male donor in good health and CMV-seropositive. The CDR3 reads CASSPGLAGFSYEQYF. In nucleotides, the CDR3 is TGTGCCAGCAGCCCGGGACTAGCGGGGTTTTCCTACGAGCAGTACTTC. Drawing the rest from reference TRBV5-4 and TRBJ2-7, the complete variable domain is ETGVTQSPTHLIKTRGQQVTLRCSSQSGHNTVSWYQQALGQGPQFIFQYYREEENGRGNFPPRFSGLQFPNYSSELNVNALELDDSALYLCASSPGLAGFSYEQYFGPGTRLTVT.